This TCR beta chain stems from a study of blood T cell repertoires in COVID-19. Study overall: The United States, Italy and Spain were the sources of the acute and convalescent COVID-19 samples. The analysed material was cDNA or gDNA that came from T cells, B-cell-depleted T cells, or PBMCs.

V shed 10 bases and J 11 bases; nucleotides not matched to a gene: 13. The CDR3 loop spans 13 amino acids. TCRdb's table, derived via immunoSEQ multiplex PCR, lists solely in-frame clones and lacks some. The sample carries some 700,000 clones, 75% to 90% recorded once. This clonotype originated in a woman aged 18-30 years with acute or convalescent COVID-19. Specimen: peripheral blood. The rearrangement uses TRBV12-3 or TRBV12-4 and TRBJ1-1, with 10 bases that match TRBD1. The CDR3 bases are TGTGCCACCTCTACCGGGACAGGGGTATCGGCTTTCTTT. Its translation is CATSTGTGVSAFF.